Here is one T cell receptor (beta chain) with its context. These data are taken from a study of cytomegalovirus exposure and HLA in healthy donors. Primers for the PCR totalled 60 Vbeta and 13 Jbeta. The method was immunoSEQ multiplex PCR; TCRdb's version includes in-frame clones alone and lacks a portion of them. The sample records 100,000 to 140,000 clones, around 76% being singletons. The origin of this receptor is a man between 18 and 29 years old in good health and CMV-seronegative. The sequenced sample consisted of PBMCs.

The CDR3 nucleotides are TGTGCCAGCAACGAAAGGACAGGGAAGAATTCACCCCTCCACTTT. It encodes CASNERTGKNSPLHF. The chain carries TRBV6-5 and TRBJ1-6; 8 bases line up with TRBD1. The CDR3 consists of 15 residues. V gave up 7 bases and J gave up 7 bases; unmatched junction bases: 9. Germline loops: CDR1 MNHEY, CDR2 SVGAGI.